This T cell receptor beta chain was documented in a study of blood T cell repertoires in COVID-19. In the study overall: The origin of the acute and convalescent COVID-19 samples was the United States, Italy and Spain. Nucleic acid was either cDNA or gDNA, and it came from T cells, B-cell-depleted T cells, or PBMCs.

As originally analysed: Nucleated cell number was recorded as an estimate derived from reference gene primer amplification. This table comes from immunoSEQ multiplex PCR, and its TCRdb copy is limited to in-frame clones, with some not included. The DNA was the basis for D and trimming; V, J and clone size are from that table. This repertoire shows some 82,000 clones, 91% found once; its top ten account for 1.9%. Germline lookup yields CDR1 MDHEN and CDR2 SYDVKM. With 5 bases removed from V and 1 base from J, the gap between germline ends came to 12 bases. The CDR3 sequence is 14 residues long. The clonotype was recovered from a woman in her 50s in a cohort sampled during active COVID-19. The material sequenced was peripheral blood. The chain links TRBV28 to TRBJ2-7; a weak D match, TRBD1 (5 bases). Here the CDR3 DNA reads TGTGCCAGCAGTCTCTTGACAGAGTCCTACGAGCAGTACTTC. This encodes CASSLLTESYEQYF.